These T cell receptor beta chains were read from a single sample in a study of beta chain features in type 1 diabetes. The data were produced by immunoSEQ multiplex PCR, yet TCRdb's version contains in-frame clones alone and is incomplete. The repertoire has about 260,000 clones, over 65% of them found once; the top ten carry approximately 0.053%. Sample: naive CD4+ T cells from blood. The receptors come from a young man in good health. The CDR3 runs from the conserved cysteine through the conserved F or W.

CDR3aa: CSAPGQTEHTF
j_gene: TRBJ1-2
v_gene: TRBV20-1
len: 11

CDR3aa: CASSQGFLNTEAFF
j_gene: TRBJ1-1
v_gene: TRBV18
len: 14

CDR3aa: CAHLWGSLNTGELFF
j_gene: TRBJ2-2
v_gene: TRBV30
len: 15

CDR3aa: CASSLTPNEQFF
j_gene: TRBJ2-1
v_gene: TRBV7-2
len: 12

CDR3aa: CASSPQDRPNIQYF
j_gene: TRBJ2-4
v_gene: TRBV6-1
len: 14

CDR3aa: CASSSTGGSETQYF
j_gene: TRBJ2-5
v_gene: TRBV9
len: 14

CDR3aa: CASSVAWREGVTGELFF
j_gene: TRBJ2-2
v_gene: TRBV9
len: 17

CDR3aa: CASSPLVGTGGETQYF
j_gene: TRBJ2-5
v_gene: TRBV2
len: 16

CDR3aa: CAWSVLASGANEQFF
j_gene: TRBJ2-1
v_gene: TRBV30
len: 15

CDR3aa: CASSLASLGDTQYF
j_gene: TRBJ2-3
v_gene: TRBV7-9
len: 14

CDR3aa: CASSPEGLNTGELFF
j_gene: TRBJ2-2
v_gene: TRBV2
len: 15

CDR3aa: CASRGQGWYGSETQYF
j_gene: TRBJ2-5
v_gene: TRBV27
len: 16

CDR3aa: CASTRAGGINEQFF
j_gene: TRBJ2-1
v_gene: TRBV7-9
len: 14

CDR3aa: CASSPRASGANVLTF
j_gene: TRBJ2-6
v_gene: TRBV5-6
len: 15

CDR3aa: CATSTDGGPDTQYF
j_gene: TRBJ2-3
v_gene: TRBV15
len: 14

CDR3aa: CASSQEELAGSYEQYF
j_gene: TRBJ2-7
v_gene: TRBV4-2
len: 16

CDR3aa: CASSSRTPTGGYEQYF
j_gene: TRBJ2-7
v_gene: TRBV6-6
len: 16

CDR3aa: CASSYLDGYTF
j_gene: TRBJ1-2
v_gene: TRBV6-6
len: 11

CDR3aa: CASSLSTTGTDREFF
j_gene: TRBJ2-1
v_gene: TRBV7-9
len: 15

CDR3aa: CASSESSGRAETQYF
j_gene: TRBJ2-5
v_gene: TRBV28
len: 15

CDR3aa: CASSLYSGTSNTGELFF
j_gene: TRBJ2-2
v_gene: TRBV9
len: 17

CDR3aa: CAWIRDRGYGYTF
j_gene: TRBJ1-2
v_gene: TRBV30
len: 13

CDR3aa: CASSSDSYEQYF
j_gene: TRBJ2-7
v_gene: TRBV28
len: 12

CDR3aa: CASSQDANEQFF
j_gene: TRBJ2-1
v_gene: TRBV4-2
len: 12

CDR3aa: CASSESIGGTGELFF
j_gene: TRBJ2-2
v_gene: TRBV25-1
len: 15

CDR3aa: CASSQDKDRGLPYEQYF
j_gene: TRBJ2-7
v_gene: TRBV4-1
len: 17

CDR3aa: CASWNEAGSYEQYF
j_gene: TRBJ2-7
v_gene: TRBV28
len: 14

CDR3aa: CASSFRQGAANYGYTF
j_gene: TRBJ1-2
v_gene: TRBV7-2
len: 16

CDR3aa: CASSFLGPYEQYF
j_gene: TRBJ2-7
v_gene: TRBV7-2
len: 13

CDR3aa: CAWSVQGANSPLHF
j_gene: TRBJ1-6
v_gene: TRBV30
len: 14

CDR3aa: CAGRRVGSGNTIYF
j_gene: TRBJ1-3
v_gene: TRBV30
len: 14

CDR3aa: CASSQGSRETQYF
j_gene: TRBJ2-5
v_gene: TRBV7-8
len: 13

CDR3aa: CASSASGTGMSYGYTF
j_gene: TRBJ1-2
v_gene: TRBV9
len: 16

CDR3aa: CASSSDRVNTAQHF
j_gene: TRBJ1-5
v_gene: TRBV5-6
len: 14

CDR3aa: CASSYDSSGRAEQFF
j_gene: TRBJ2-1
v_gene: TRBV6-5
len: 15

CDR3aa: CASSLSETQYF
j_gene: TRBJ2-5
v_gene: TRBV5-6
len: 11

CDR3aa: CASSGDRADNEQFF
j_gene: TRBJ2-1
v_gene: TRBV18
len: 14

CDR3aa: CAWSFGRTSVGADTQYF
j_gene: TRBJ2-3
v_gene: TRBV30
len: 17

CDR3aa: CASSSPGQGYNEQFF
j_gene: TRBJ2-1
v_gene: TRBV7-8
len: 15

CDR3aa: CASSRLTGEAFF
j_gene: TRBJ1-1
v_gene: TRBV5-1
len: 12

CDR3aa: CASTKTGGSNEQFF
j_gene: TRBJ2-1
v_gene: TRBV7-4
len: 14

CDR3aa: CASSPGQTNTEAFF
j_gene: TRBJ1-1
v_gene: TRBV5-6
len: 14

CDR3aa: CASSPDRVNSPLHF
j_gene: TRBJ1-6
v_gene: TRBV7-9
len: 14

CDR3aa: CASSTTEHTEAFF
j_gene: TRBJ1-1
v_gene: TRBV27
len: 13

CDR3aa: CAIGTSWDEQFF
j_gene: TRBJ2-1
v_gene: TRBV10-3
len: 12

CDR3aa: CASSSGDTGRGQETQYF
j_gene: TRBJ2-5
v_gene: TRBV11-3
len: 17

CDR3aa: CSVSTGVDQPQHF
j_gene: TRBJ1-5
v_gene: TRBV29-1
len: 13

CDR3aa: CATSRGDLAKNIQYF
j_gene: TRBJ2-4
v_gene: TRBV7-9
len: 15

CDR3aa: CASSEGGRETQYF
j_gene: TRBJ2-5
v_gene: TRBV25-1
len: 13

CDR3aa: CAIAGAGLDTQYF
j_gene: TRBJ2-3
v_gene: TRBV10-3
len: 13

CDR3aa: CASSSRRGLAGNEQFF
j_gene: TRBJ2-1
v_gene: TRBV7-2
len: 16

CDR3aa: CATSRPGNEQFF
j_gene: TRBJ2-1
v_gene: TRBV15
len: 12

CDR3aa: CASSQVLAAGANVLTF
j_gene: TRBJ2-6
v_gene: TRBV4-1
len: 16

CDR3aa: CASSGGQIYEQYF
j_gene: TRBJ2-7
v_gene: TRBV2
len: 13

CDR3aa: CASSPSSSGNTIYF
j_gene: TRBJ1-3
v_gene: TRBV18
len: 14

CDR3aa: CASSPPGLTGELFF
j_gene: TRBJ2-2
v_gene: TRBV19
len: 14

CDR3aa: CASSLGNQPQHF
j_gene: TRBJ1-5
v_gene: TRBV7-9
len: 12

CDR3aa: CASSLIGQDTQYF
j_gene: TRBJ2-3
v_gene: TRBV7-9
len: 13